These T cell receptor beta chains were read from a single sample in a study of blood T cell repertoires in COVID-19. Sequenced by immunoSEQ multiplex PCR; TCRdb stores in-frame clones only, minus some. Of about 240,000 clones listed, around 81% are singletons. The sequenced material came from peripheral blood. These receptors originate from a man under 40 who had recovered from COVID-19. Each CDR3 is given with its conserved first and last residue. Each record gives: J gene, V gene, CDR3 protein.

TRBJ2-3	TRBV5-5	CASSFGWRGDPRTDTQYF
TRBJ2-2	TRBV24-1	CATSRGGDTGELFF
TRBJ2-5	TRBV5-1	CASSLDGQGATETQYF
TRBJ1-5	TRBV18	CASSYGRPLNQPQHF
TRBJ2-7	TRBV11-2	CASSIGAGGPHEQYF
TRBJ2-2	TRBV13	CASSFRALSGELFF
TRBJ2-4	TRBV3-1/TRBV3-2	CASSQDSLAKNIQYF
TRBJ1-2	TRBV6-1	CASSELGGYGYTF
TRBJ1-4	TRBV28	CASSGAQGTDNEKLFF
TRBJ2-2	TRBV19	CASSIDLFGHGELFF
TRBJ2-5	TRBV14	CASSQAGTGGGETQYF
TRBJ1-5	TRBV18	CASSPPGGNQPQHF
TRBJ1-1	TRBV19	CASNRQGADTEAFF
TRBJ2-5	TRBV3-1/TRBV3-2	CASSQPKPGRERWGETQYF
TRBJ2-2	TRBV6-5	CASSYSQGAAGELFF
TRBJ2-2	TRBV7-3	CASSFGGEAGELFF
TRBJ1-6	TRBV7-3	CASSLSGGGNSPLHF
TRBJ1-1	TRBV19	CASRRTGNTEAFF
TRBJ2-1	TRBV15	CATSSWPKGGSEQFF
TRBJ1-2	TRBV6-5	CANTALTGTTGGYTF
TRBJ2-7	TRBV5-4	CASSSPGGYEQYF
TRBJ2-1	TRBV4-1	CASSQSRGGEQFF
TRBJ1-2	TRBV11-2	CASSSTGYYGYTF
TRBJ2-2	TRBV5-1	CASSVTGGYTGELFF
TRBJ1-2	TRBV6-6	CASSTTQTNYGYTF